Listed below are T cell receptor beta chains from one sample, sequenced in a study of cytomegalovirus exposure and HLA in healthy donors. Libraries were prepared by immunoSEQ multiplex PCR; TCRdb keeps only in-frame clonotypes and omits some of them. The profile shows approximately 170,000 clones, roughly 80% of them singletons. What was sequenced was PBMCs. The receptors derive from a woman in her late teens or twenties in good health and CMV-seronegative. Both conserved end residues are part of each CDR3. The D gene is left open where the match is weak. For some rows the clone size is stated as once, few or many, or as a class when expanded; others skip it.

J: TRBJ2-2; V: TRBV6-1; size: NA; D: NA; length: 11; CDR3: CASTRGRELFF; DNA: TGTGCCAGCACGCGGGGACGGGAGCTGTTTTTT
J: TRBJ2-1; V: TRBV9; size: NA; D: NA; length: 12; CDR3: CASSVQGNEQFF; DNA: TGTGCCAGCAGCGTTCAGGGCAATGAGCAGTTCTTC
J: TRBJ2-7; V: TRBV6-6; size: NA; D: NA; length: 15; CDR3: CASGVGGREVDEQYF; DNA: TGTGCCAGCGGAGTGGGGGGAAGGGAGGTGGACGAGCAGTACTTC
J: TRBJ2-7; V: TRBV6-1; size: NA; D: TRBD2; length: 16; CDR3: CASSEAVAGGPYEQYF; DNA: TGTGCCAGCAGTGAAGCAGTAGCGGGAGGGCCATACGAGCAGTACTTC
J: TRBJ2-1; V: TRBV5-1; size: NA; D: TRBD1; length: 15; CDR3: CASSQGQGRYNEQFF; DNA: TGCGCCAGCAGCCAGGGACAGGGGAGATACAATGAGCAGTTCTTC
J: TRBJ2-7; V: TRBV28; size: NA; D: NA; length: 11; CDR3: CATYTLYEQYF; DNA: TGTGCCACCTATACGCTCTACGAGCAGTACTTC
J: TRBJ1-5; V: TRBV2; size: NA; D: NA; length: 12; CDR3: CASSRQSQPQHF; DNA: TGTGCCAGCAGTCGACAGAGTCAGCCCCAGCATTTT
J: TRBJ2-7; V: TRBV21-1; size: NA; D: NA; length: 15; CDR3: CASRVRQGNTYEQYF; DNA: TGTGCCAGCAGGGTTCGACAGGGCAACACCTACGAGCAGTACTTC
J: TRBJ2-3; V: TRBV28; size: NA; D: TRBD2; length: 15; CDR3: CASSPGLAGADTQYF; DNA: TGTGCCAGCAGTCCCGGACTAGCGGGAGCAGATACGCAGTATTTT
J: TRBJ1-2; V: TRBV4-3; size: few; D: TRBD1; length: 14; CDR3: CASSQERDRVGYTF; DNA: TGCGCCAGCAGCCAAGAACGGGACAGGGTTGGCTACACCTTC
J: TRBJ2-1; V: TRBV30; size: NA; D: NA; length: 13; CDR3: CAWSVGLTNEQFF; DNA: TGTGCCTGGAGTGTGGGACTGACAAATGAGCAGTTCTTC
J: TRBJ2-7; V: TRBV6-5; size: NA; D: NA; length: 15; CDR3: CASRMVSGSSYEQYF; DNA: TGTGCCTCCAGGATGGTTAGCGGCAGCTCCTACGAGCAGTACTTC
J: TRBJ2-4; V: TRBV9; size: NA; D: NA; length: 16; CDR3: CASSVGWEQPKNIQYF; DNA: TGTGCCAGCAGCGTAGGGTGGGAGCAACCCAAAAACATTCAGTACTTC
J: TRBJ2-3; V: TRBV29-1; size: NA; D: NA; length: 16; CDR3: CSVEGFWAGRTDTQYF; DNA: TGCAGCGTTGAAGGATTCTGGGCAGGTCGCACAGATACGCAGTATTTT
J: TRBJ2-1; V: TRBV5-8; size: NA; D: TRBD1; length: 15; CDR3: CASSKSGTGGFEQFF; DNA: TGTGCCAGCAGCAAATCCGGGACAGGGGGCTTTGAGCAGTTCTTC
J: TRBJ2-7; V: TRBV5-4; size: NA; D: NA; length: 13; CDR3: CASSSRPFYEQYF; DNA: TGTGCCAGCAGCTCGAGGCCGTTCTACGAGCAGTACTTC
J: TRBJ1-1; V: TRBV4-1; size: NA; D: TRBD1; length: 15; CDR3: CASSQIGGEGTEAFF; DNA: TGCGCCAGCAGCCAAATAGGGGGCGAGGGGACTGAAGCTTTCTTT
J: TRBJ1-5; V: TRBV28; size: NA; D: NA; length: 17; CDR3: CASSSHRTRETYQPQHF; DNA: TGTGCCAGCAGTTCCCACAGGACTCGGGAGACCTATCAGCCCCAGCATTTT
J: TRBJ1-4; V: TRBV19; size: NA; D: NA; length: 15; CDR3: CASSSPGVTNEKLFF; DNA: TGTGCCAGTAGCAGCCCAGGGGTTACTAATGAAAAACTGTTTTTT
J: TRBJ2-3; V: TRBV2; size: NA; D: NA; length: 12; CDR3: CASTIRTDTQYF; DNA: TGTGCCAGCACCATCCGCACAGATACGCAGTATTTT
J: TRBJ2-7; V: TRBV5-1; size: once; D: TRBD1; length: 16; CDR3: CASSLAVGQGAVEQYF; DNA: TGCGCCAGCAGCTTGGCTGTTGGACAGGGGGCCGTCGAGCAGTACTTC
J: TRBJ1-5; V: TRBV27; size: NA; D: NA; length: 14; CDR3: CASSIVYSNQPQHF; DNA: TGTGCCAGCAGTATCGTCTATAGCAATCAGCCCCAGCATTTT
J: TRBJ2-7; V: TRBV6-6; size: NA; D: TRBD1; length: 12; CDR3: CASSRQGWEQYF; DNA: TGTGCCAGCAGTCGACAGGGGTGGGAGCAGTACTTC
J: TRBJ2-7; V: TRBV7-9; size: once; D: NA; length: 12; CDR3: CASSLRGSEQYF; DNA: TGTGCCAGCAGCTTAAGGGGAAGCGAGCAGTACTTC
J: TRBJ2-7; V: TRBV18; size: NA; D: TRBD1; length: 15; CDR3: CASSPPGQGGYEQYF; DNA: TGTGCCAGCTCACCACCCGGACAGGGCGGCTACGAGCAGTACTTC
J: TRBJ1-4; V: TRBV28; size: NA; D: NA; length: 15; CDR3: CASSEGQSTNEKLFF; DNA: TGTGCCAGCAGTGAAGGACAGTCAACTAATGAAAAACTGTTTTTT
J: TRBJ1-1; V: TRBV16; size: once; D: NA; length: 16; CDR3: CASSQSPGFMNTEAFF; DNA: TGTGCCAGCAGCCAATCCCCGGGTTTTATGAACACTGAAGCTTTCTTT
J: TRBJ1-5; V: TRBV28; size: NA; D: NA; length: 14; CDR3: CASSFLLKERPQHF; DNA: TGTGCCAGCAGTTTCCTCCTAAAGGAGCGGCCCCAGCATTTT
J: TRBJ2-7; V: TRBV15; size: once; D: TRBD2; length: 16; CDR3: CATSIGLAGEIYEQYF; DNA: TGTGCCACCAGCATAGGACTAGCGGGAGAAATTTACGAGCAGTACTTC
J: TRBJ2-2; V: TRBV29-1; size: NA; D: TRBD2; length: 15; CDR3: CSVRAGAANTGELFF; DNA: TGCAGCGTTCGAGCGGGAGCCGCGAACACCGGGGAGCTGTTTTTT
J: TRBJ2-7; V: TRBV19; size: NA; D: NA; length: 14; CDR3: CASTPTGHSYEQYF; DNA: TGTGCCAGCACACCCACCGGACACTCCTACGAGCAGTACTTC
J: TRBJ2-2; V: TRBV28; size: NA; D: TRBD1; length: 17; CDR3: CASSFGSSTGVHGELFF; DNA: TGTGCCAGCAGTTTCGGGTCCTCGACAGGGGTTCACGGGGAGCTGTTTTTT
J: TRBJ2-1; V: TRBV7-6; size: NA; D: NA; length: 17; CDR3: CASSSTPGDSPYNEQFF; DNA: TGTGCCAGCAGCTCTACCCCGGGGGACTCGCCCTACAATGAGCAGTTCTTC
J: TRBJ2-7; V: TRBV6-5; size: NA; D: TRBD1; length: 12; CDR3: CASRRQGYEQYF; DNA: TGTGCCAGCAGACGACAGGGGTACGAGCAGTACTTC
J: TRBJ2-7; V: TRBV28; size: NA; D: TRBD2; length: 14; CDR3: CASRGSGGPYEQYF; DNA: TGTGCCAGCAGGGGGTCGGGGGGGCCTTACGAGCAGTACTTC
J: TRBJ2-3; V: TRBV5-1; size: NA; D: NA; length: 14; CDR3: CASSLVSAKDTQYF; DNA: TGCGCCAGCAGCTTGGTGTCCGCGAAAGATACGCAGTATTTT
J: TRBJ2-1; V: TRBV11-3; size: once; D: NA; length: 15; CDR3: CASSLGGSLYNEQFF; DNA: TGTGCCAGCAGCTTAGGTGGGAGCCTCTACAATGAGCAGTTCTTC
J: TRBJ2-7; V: TRBV28; size: NA; D: NA; length: 12; CDR3: CASSLTGYEQYF; DNA: TGTGCCAGCAGTCTTACAGGGTACGAGCAGTACTTC
J: TRBJ1-5; V: TRBV27; size: NA; D: TRBD1; length: 15; CDR3: CASSLTGGAGQPQHF; DNA: TGTGCCAGCAGTTTGACAGGGGGCGCGGGTCAGCCCCAGCATTTT
J: TRBJ2-7; V: TRBV6-1; size: NA; D: NA; length: 13; CDR3: CASRGAVAYEQYF; DNA: TGTGCCAGCAGGGGGGCAGTAGCGTACGAGCAGTACTTC
J: TRBJ2-3; V: TRBV19; size: few; D: TRBD2; length: 15; CDR3: CASSMSSGISDTQYF; DNA: TGTGCCAGTAGTATGTCTAGCGGGATATCAGATACGCAGTATTTT
J: TRBJ2-7; V: TRBV5-4; size: NA; D: TRBD1; length: 16; CDR3: CASSFGGGTGDYEQYF; DNA: TGTGCCAGCAGCTTTGGGGGCGGGACAGGGGACTACGAGCAGTACTTC
J: TRBJ2-7; V: TRBV7-8; size: NA; D: NA; length: 15; CDR3: CASMGRRFSSYEQYF; DNA: TGTGCCAGCATGGGTAGGAGATTTAGCTCCTACGAGCAGTACTTC
J: TRBJ2-1; V: TRBV11-2; size: once; D: NA; length: 14; CDR3: CASRLEVTFNEQFF; DNA: TGTGCCAGCAGGCTCGAGGTCACTTTCAATGAGCAGTTCTTC
J: TRBJ1-2; V: TRBV7-9; size: once; D: NA; length: 14; CDR3: CASSSSRVRYGYTF; DNA: TGTGCCAGCAGCTCCTCCAGGGTCCGTTATGGCTACACCTTC
J: TRBJ2-7; V: TRBV28; size: NA; D: TRBD2; length: 15; CDR3: CASSLHPGGHYEQYF; DNA: TGTGCCAGCAGCTTACACCCGGGAGGGCACTACGAGCAGTACTTC
J: TRBJ2-7; V: TRBV28; size: NA; D: NA; length: 13; CDR3: CASSLPGNHEQYF; DNA: TGTGCCAGCAGTTTGCCCGGGAACCACGAGCAGTACTTC
J: TRBJ1-1; V: TRBV7-2; size: NA; D: NA; length: 14; CDR3: CASSLGRGSTEAFF; DNA: TGTGCCAGCAGCTTAGGGCGAGGTAGCACTGAAGCTTTCTTT
J: TRBJ2-1; V: TRBV7-2; size: NA; D: NA; length: 16; CDR3: CASSLAPFPTYNEQFF; DNA: TGTGCCAGCAGCTTAGCTCCCTTCCCTACCTACAATGAGCAGTTCTTC
J: TRBJ2-1; V: TRBV11-2; size: NA; D: TRBD2; length: 17; CDR3: CASSLDLAGALYNEQFF; DNA: TGTGCCAGCAGCTTAGACCTAGCGGGAGCACTCTACAATGAGCAGTTCTTC
J: TRBJ2-7; V: TRBV27; size: NA; D: TRBD1; length: 14; CDR3: CASSLRTGGYEQYF; DNA: TGTGCCAGCAGTTTACGGACAGGGGGCTACGAGCAGTACTTC
J: TRBJ1-3; V: TRBV2; size: once; D: NA; length: 16; CDR3: CASSGTYLYSGNTIYF; DNA: TGTGCCAGCAGTGGGACATACCTTTACTCTGGAAACACCATATATTTT
J: TRBJ2-5; V: TRBV6-1; size: NA; D: NA; length: 16; CDR3: CASSEGGGLWTETQYF; DNA: TGTGCCAGCAGTGAAGGCGGGGGCCTTTGGACGGAGACCCAGTACTTC
J: TRBJ2-2; V: TRBV29-1; size: NA; D: NA; length: 12; CDR3: CSVDLNTGELFF; DNA: TGCAGCGTTGACCTGAACACCGGGGAGCTGTTTTTT
J: TRBJ2-6; V: TRBV4-1; size: NA; D: NA; length: 16; CDR3: CASSQGREPGANVLTF; DNA: TGCGCCAGCAGCCAAGGCAGGGAACCTGGGGCCAACGTCCTGACTTTC
J: TRBJ1-1; V: TRBV28; size: NA; D: NA; length: 17; CDR3: CASSLGQFYGMNTEAFF; DNA: TGTGCCAGCAGTTTAGGGCAGTTCTATGGAATGAACACTGAAGCTTTCTTT
J: TRBJ2-4; V: TRBV10-3; size: NA; D: TRBD1; length: 14; CDR3: CAISESGQGGIQYF; DNA: TGTGCCATCAGTGAGTCCGGACAGGGAGGCATTCAGTACTTC
J: TRBJ2-7; V: TRBV7-8; size: NA; D: NA; length: 13; CDR3: CASSEDSAYEQYF; DNA: TGTGCCAGCAGCGAGGACAGTGCCTACGAGCAGTACTTC
J: TRBJ2-6; V: TRBV7-2; size: NA; D: NA; length: 16; CDR3: CASSFREWSGANVLTF; DNA: TGTGCCAGCAGCTTCCGGGAGTGGTCTGGGGCCAACGTCCTGACTTTC
J: TRBJ1-1; V: TRBV7-8; size: NA; D: NA; length: 17; CDR3: CASSLGGGPSTNTEAFF; DNA: TGTGCCAGCAGCTTAGGTGGAGGGCCTTCTACGAACACTGAAGCTTTCTTT